The entry below gives a single T cell receptor beta chain sequence along with its context. This clone showed up just a few times. Its antigen is still unknown. No base-level quality is on record; no much larger clone is a single base apart. The sample is drawn from a study of tumor-infiltrating lymphocytes in localized non-small cell lung cancer (dated by TCRdb to the early 2020s). Notes on the research overall: The cohort included patients whose samples were collected after neoadjuvant chemotherapy, as well as both smokers and never-smokers and several histologies. From each patient came resected tumor tissue plus uninvolved lung tissue from that same patient, and the uninvolved lung tissue was described as non-adjacent to the tumor. Alongside flow cytometry, multiplex immunofluorescence, RNA-seq, exome sequencing and proteomics, TCR sequencing was applied to the same patients as one of several integrated assays. The paired tumor versus uninvolved lung comparison of immunoSEQ T-cell fraction included around 55 patients. The overall ICON cohort comprised more than 130 surgical patients with localized non-small cell lung cancer whose tumors were resected. Here is what the overall study found, with its caveats: Because different assays used different pieces of the same tissue, intratumor heterogeneity could not be separated from technical variation. In line with immunofluorescence CD3 counts, TCRbeta sequencing supported higher T cell infiltration in tumors compared with uninvolved lung tissue. Assay coverage varied across patients depending on available tissue quantity, so only a subset of the cohort had TCR sequencing. The TCR-derived T-cell fraction showed no difference between the flow cytometry-defined immunotypes IM1 (good prognosis) and IM2 (poor prognosis).

As encoded in the germline V gene (reference sequence), CDR1 is WNHNN while CDR2 is SYGVQD. V drops 0 bases and J drops 5 bases, leaving 17 bases in between. The CDR3 covers 16 residues, taking in both the cysteine and the phenylalanine. Only CDR3 DNA remains: 48 bases, in frame from the first base. Patient enrollment in ICON started in 2016, and the final patient was enrolled in the second half of 2018. From a subcohort of some 76 patients, fresh tumor and matched uninvolved tissue were collected for in-depth immune analyses, including TCR sequencing. DNA isolated from bulk tissue, without cell sorting, was used for TCR sequencing. The immunoSEQ assay used for TCR sequencing gave the T-cell fraction in both tumor and uninvolved lung tissue. As for the authors' bioinformatics: For survival analysis, patients were split into high (upper tertile) and low (lower two tertiles) T-cell fraction groups and compared by log-rank test. A signed-rank test was used to check for differences in T-cell fraction between paired tumor and uninvolved lung. As stored in TCRdb, this immuneACCESS dataset retains in-frame rearrangements with V and J assigned. A fraction of the clones does not appear; measured against another copy, unresolved V genes explain less than half of the discrepancy, and the remainder lacks a known reason. V, J and clone size reflect that table, while D and trimming were determined from the DNA. The sample records about 10,000 clones, roughly 80% of which are singletons. The biggest ten clones account for about a fifth of the sample.

The sequenced material came from uninvolved lung tissue not adjacent to the tumor. The receptor was isolated from a human donor with non-small cell lung cancer. The rearranged chain carries TRBV10-1 and TRBJ2-7, with no reliable assignment of the D segment. The DNA sequence is as follows: TGCGCCAGCAGTGAGTCGAATCTAGGGATCTACCACGAGCAGTACTTC. Its amino acids are CASSESNLGIYHEQYF.